This T cell receptor (beta chain) was sequenced for a study of blood T cell repertoires in COVID-19. Looked up from germline, CDR1 is SNHLY and CDR2 is FYNNEI. This CDR3 comprises 16 residues. V was clipped by 4 bases and J by 3 bases, with 15 bases between them. The table came from immunoSEQ multiplex PCR; TCRdb's copy has only in-frame clones and leaves some out. The sample lists 650,000 to 800,000 clones; approximately 90% were seen once. The origin of this receptor is a woman aged 18 to 35 with acute or convalescent COVID-19. The genes are TRBV2 and TRBJ2-2; a possible D gene is TRBD2 (6 bases). The sequencing input was peripheral blood. The CDR3 DNA reads TGTGCCAGCAGTGGGCGGAGGGGCGGTGACACCGGGGAGCTGTTTTTT. Protein sequence: CASSGRRGGDTGELFF.